This entry lists 3 T cell receptor beta chains sequenced from one sample in a study of T-cell reconstitution after alpha-beta-depleted transplantation in children. Unique molecular identifiers were incorporated into the prepared TCRbeta library. MiXCR, applied by TCRdb to the PCR reads, yields one record per CDR3 protein. The table shows approximately 110,000 distinct CDR3 sequences, with 10% occurring only once. Specimen: PBMCs, collected before TCRalphabeta/CD19-depleted stem cell transplant. The receptor set was obtained from a boy between 2 and 10 years old with acute lymphoblastic leukemia, due to receive a stem cell transplant.

This chain joins TRBV27 and TRBJ2-7; 8 nucleotides line up with TRBD2. The CDR3 sequence is 15 residues long. CDR1 is MNHEY and CDR2 is SMNVEV in the germline V gene (reference sequence). V dropped 8 bases and J dropped 4; count of bases not matched to a gene: 13. CDR3 DNA sequence: TGTGCCAGCGGAATCAAAGGACTAGCTGGGTACGAGCAGTACTTC. Its translation is CASGIKGLAGYEQYF.

The gene calls are TRBV7-8 and TRBJ2-3; 7 bases map to TRBD1. The J segment lost 4 bases and the V segment lost 5 bases, leaving 6 bases of the junction unmatched. Germline CDR1 SGHVS, CDR2 FQNEAQ. The CDR3 has 14 residues. The CDR3, as DNA: TGTGCCAGCAGCACCGGGACAGCGGCAGATACGCAGTATTTT. Its translation is CASSTGTAADTQYF.

The V call is TRBV5-5, the J call TRBJ2-5, with 7 bases matching TRBD1. Germline V gene data show CDR1 as SGHKS and CDR2 as YYEKEE (reference sequence). This CDR3 is 17 amino acids long. J gave up 4 bases and V 0 bases, and 12 bases lay outside the gene matches. CDR3 sequence reads: CASSLGRTGNGAETQYF. The CDR3 DNA reads TGTGCCAGCAGCTTGGGGCGGACAGGTAACGGGGCAGAGACCCAGTACTTC.